This T cell receptor beta chain derives from a study of CD8 T cells in ankylosing spondylitis. Using quantitative 5'-RACE with molecular barcodes, the authors made TCR beta libraries. TCRdb reprocessed the 5' RACE reads via MiXCR and lists one record per CDR3 protein. The repertoire has under 150,000 distinct CDR3 sequences, about 10% of them found once; the top ten carry 4.1%. Many counts were recorded for this clonotype. The target antigen is unknown. Findings of the study overall: Matched ankylosing spondylitis synovial fluid reportedly contained a significantly enriched population of disease-linked clones. Ankylosing spondylitis blood appeared to carry a characteristic TCR beta motif of several highly homologous variants. Disease-linked clones bore a CD8+ phenotype, appearing relatively rarely in peripheral blood.

The CDR3 is 14 residues long. V lost 7 bases and J lost 10, with 17 bases in between. The sequenced material came from blood, either unsorted or a sorted T cell fraction (not recorded which). This receptor was obtained from a female donor with ankylosing spondylitis or in good health (not recorded which). The chain has TRBV12-3 or TRBV12-4 and TRBJ1-6, with TRBD1 as a possible D gene (5 bases). The CDR3, as DNA: TGTGCCAGCACCTCTGCAGGGTTAGAATCACCCCTCCACTTT. Translation gives CASTSAGLESPLHF.